This entry lists 29 T cell receptor beta chains sequenced from one sample in a study of control samples from healthy donors and cancer patients (TCRdb year 2020). The method was the immunoSEQ multiplex PCR assay. As stored in TCRdb, this immuneACCESS dataset retains in-frame rearrangements with V and J assigned. A fraction of the clones does not appear; measured against another copy, unresolved V genes explain less than half of the discrepancy, and the remainder lacks a known reason. The sample yields tens of thousands of clones; around 93% were counted once. Of the sample, under 0.95% falls within the top ten clones. The sample consisted of PBMCs. The receptors were gathered from a man aged 30 to 39 with colorectal cancer.

The chain carries TRBV3-1 (or the pseudogene TRBV3-2) and TRBJ2-5; D gene unclear. CDR1 LGHDT and CDR2 YNNKEL come from the germline V gene (reference sequence). This CDR3 spans 15 amino acids. The V end lost 4 bases, the J end lost 3 bases, and 15 bases lay between the germline ends. The CDR3 protein is CASSRGSHVEETQYF. As DNA, the CDR3 is TGTGCCAGCAGCCGGGGTAGCCACGTCGAAGAGACCCAGTACTTC.

The chain recombines TRBV5-4 with TRBJ1-1, with 9 bases identical to TRBD1. The germline gives CDR1 SGHNT, CDR2 YYREEE (reference sequence). The V segment lost 4 bases and the J segment 6 bases; nucleotides outside the gene matches: 7. This CDR3 spans 14 amino acids. The CDR3 is CASSPTGGSAEAFF. The CDR3 coding sequence is TGTGCCAGCAGCCCAACAGGGGGCTCGGCTGAAGCTTTCTTT.

This sequence joins TRBV3-1 (or the pseudogene TRBV3-2) and TRBJ2-7, with a weak D call TRBD1 (6 bases). Trimming left V 4 bases short and J 0 bases short, with 13 bases between. This CDR3 has 15 residues. Germline values: CDR1 LGHDT, CDR2 YNNKEL (reference sequence). Here the CDR3 DNA reads TGTGCCAGCAGCCCCGGGACAATACCCTCCTACGAGCAGTACGTC. The encoded protein is CASSPGTIPSYEQYV.

The V and J genes are TRBV7-2 and TRBJ1-4; D call uncertain. Germline lookup yields CDR1 SGHTA and CDR2 FQGNSA. The V gene lost 5 bases and the J gene lost 5 bases, with 12 bases spanning the gap. This CDR3 has 14 residues. The CDR3 reads CASSAQSRNEKLFF. The CDR3 DNA follows: TGTGCCAGCAGCGCACAGTCTAGAAATGAAAAACTGTTTTTT. Complete variable domain (other parts from reference TRBV7-2 and TRBJ1-4): GAGVSQSPSNKVTEKGKDVELRCDPISGHTALYWYRQSLGQGLEFLIYFQGNSAPDKSGLPSDRFSAERTGGSVSTLTIQRTQQEDSAVYLCASSAQSRNEKLFFGSGTQLSVL.

The chain employs TRBV11-2 and TRBJ2-2; TRBD2 aligns across 9 bases. Germline V lookup: CDR1 SGHAT, CDR2 FQNNGV. CDR3 length: 14 residues. V was clipped by 4 bases and J by 6 bases; unmatched bases: 3. CDR3 loop: CASSSTSGAGELFF. DNA for the CDR3: TGTGCCAGCAGCTCGACTAGCGGTGCCGGGGAGCTGTTTTTT.

The V gene is TRBV5-1, the J gene TRBJ2-2, with no clear D. The length of the CDR3 is 17 residues. Germline V CDR1 and CDR2: SGHRS, YFSETQ. V lost 4 bases and J 5 bases, leaving 21 bases between the germline ends. The CDR3 coding sequence is TGCGCCAGCAGCCGGGCATACCGACAAGGAGAGACCGGGGAGCTGTTTTTT. Translated: CASSRAYRQGETGELFF.

The V call is TRBV30, the J call TRBJ2-2; either TRBD1 or TRBD2 may fit D (5 bases each). CDR1 GTSNPN and CDR2 SVGIG come from the germline V gene (reference sequence). CDR3 length: 15 residues. Trimming left V 3 bases short and J 4 bases short, with 15 bases between. CDR3 sequence reads: CAWRLVGTGTGELFF. DNA of the CDR3: TGTGCCTGGAGGCTAGTCGGGACGGGCACCGGGGAGCTGTTTTTT.

The V and J genes are TRBV5-4 and TRBJ2-1; D may match TRBD1 or TRBD2 (7 bases each). The V end was cut by 2 bases, the J end by 9 bases, with 18 bases between. CDR1 and CDR2 from the germline V gene are SGHNT and YYREEE (reference sequence). This CDR3 has 15 amino acids. Written as DNA, the CDR3 is TGTGCCAGCAGCTTTGGGGAGGGGGCGCCGGGTGAGCAGTTCTTC. It yields the protein CASSFGEGAPGEQFF.

CDR3 amino acids: CASSGPPAKNIQYF. CDR3 DNA sequence: TGCGCCAGCAGCGGGCCGCCCGCCAAAAACATTCAGTACTTC. The J gene is TRBJ2-4, the V gene TRBV5-1, with unresolved D. CDR1 SGHRS and CDR2 YFSETQ come from the germline V gene. The V gene lost 4 bases and the J gene lost 1 base, with 9 bases spanning the gap. CDR3 size: 14 residues.

V is TRBV4-3 and J is TRBJ2-3, with 7 bases that match TRBD1. Trimming cost V 0 bases and J 2 bases; bases outside gene matches: 2. This CDR3 region has 15 residues. Germline V gives CDR1 LGHNA, CDR2 YSLEER. The CDR3, as DNA: TGCGCCAGCAGCCAAGACAGGGGGAACACAGATACGCAGTATTTT. This codes for CASSQDRGNTDTQYF.

CDR3 in DNA: TGTGCCAGCAGTGAATCCATTATATCTGGAAACACCATATATTTT. Its protein product is CASSESIISGNTIYF. This chain links TRBV6-1 with TRBJ1-3; D is uncertain. Germline assignment: CDR1 MNHNS and CDR2 SASEGT. V was trimmed by 2 bases and J by 1 base, leaving 9 bases between them. This CDR3 region has 15 residues.

The chain uses TRBV5-6 and TRBJ2-1; D gene unclear. V was pared by 0 bases and J by 10 bases, with 5 bases between. This CDR3 has 11 residues. Germline CDR1 reads SGHDT; CDR2 reads YYEEEE. CDR3 nucleotides: TGTGCCAGCAGCTTGGCCCTCGAGCAGTTCTTC. As protein: CASSLALEQFF.

V usage is TRBV4-2 and J usage is TRBJ1-1; D is unclear. Per the germline V gene, CDR1 is LGHNA and CDR2 is YNFKEQ. With 0 bases removed from V and 5 bases from J, the gap between germline ends came to 13 bases. The CDR3 sequence is 15 residues long. The CDR3 DNA follows: TGTGCCAGCAGCCAAGAGGTGGGGATGGAGACTGAAGCTTTCTTT. Amino acid sequence: CASSQEVGMETEAFF.

This chain uses TRBV6-2 or TRBV6-3 with TRBJ1-4; TRBD1 might be the D (5 bases). V was trimmed by 4 bases and J by 7 bases, leaving 16 bases between them. The CDR3 is 15 amino acids. Looked up from germline, CDR1 is MNHEY and CDR2 is SVGEGT. This chain's CDR3 is CASSSRTLRGEKLFF. The CDR3 DNA sequence: TGTGCCAGCAGTTCGCGGACACTCCGGGGTGAAAAACTGTTTTTT.

The V gene is TRBV6-2 or TRBV6-3, the J gene TRBJ2-3; 14 positions match TRBD2. V dropped 5 bases and J dropped 2; count of bases not matched to a gene: 6. This CDR3 region has 17 residues. CDR1 is MNHEY, CDR2 SVGEGT, per germline. The CDR3 DNA reads TGTGCCAGCAGTCTCGGACTAGCGGGGGGTCCCACAGATACGCAGTATTTT. Translated, it gives CASSLGLAGGPTDTQYF.

This clone has a single count. Here the CDR3 reads CASSLGAGGVGELFF. The CDR3, as DNA: TGTGCCAGCAGCTTGGGGGCGGGGGGCGTCGGGGAGCTGTTTTTT. The chain is built from TRBV5-4 and TRBJ2-2, with 8 nucleotides matching TRBD2. This CDR3 is 15 amino acids long. J lost 7 bases, V lost 0 bases, and 5 bases had no gene match. In germline, CDR1 is SGHNT, CDR2 YYREEE (reference sequence). Using reference TRBV5-4 and TRBJ2-2 for the parts outside the CDR3, the full variable domain is ETGVTQSPTHLIKTRGQQVTLRCSSQSGHNTVSWYQQALGQGPQFIFQYYREEENGRGNFPPRFSGLQFPNYSSELNVNALELDDSALYLCASSLGAGGVGELFFGEGSRLTVL.

The chain carries TRBV4-3 and TRBJ2-7; 8 bases are a match to TRBD2. The V gene's germline CDR1 is LGHNA and CDR2 YSLEER. The J segment lost 9 bases and the V segment lost 0 bases, leaving 13 bases of the junction unmatched. This CDR3 region has 16 residues. The CDR3 DNA reads TGCGCCAGCAGCCAAGATAGGCTAGCGGGCGCAGGTGGGCAGTACTTC. Translation: CASSQDRLAGAGGQYF.

The rearrangement uses TRBV6-5 and TRBJ1-2, with TRBD1 as a possible D gene (5 bases). This CDR3 is built from 15 residues. CDR1 is MNHEY, CDR2 SVGAGI, per germline. The V and J ends lost 5 bases and 6 bases respectively, with 19 bases between them. The CDR3 bases are TGTGCCAGCAGTCCCCGAACAGGAAGGTTCCATGGCTACACCTTC. Protein sequence: CASSPRTGRFHGYTF.

The chain joins TRBV5-6 to TRBJ2-7; 10 nucleotides agree with TRBD2. The germline V gene encodes CDR1 SGHDT and CDR2 YYEEEE. CDR3 length: 15 amino acids. Losses at the gene ends were 4 bases for V and 7 bases for J; bases not matched to a gene: 11. The CDR3 DNA is TGTGCCAGCAGCAAGGGCAGCGGGGGGGCGAGTGAGCAGTACTTC. Translation gives CASSKGSGGASEQYF.

This clone was counted once. This sequence joins TRBV7-7 and TRBJ1-1; the D is unclear. This CDR3 is 13 amino acids long. Germline CDR1 is SSHAT and CDR2 is FNYEAQ (reference sequence). V was cut by 2 bases and J by 0 bases, with 4 bases left in between. CDR3 residues: CASSLRLNTEAFF. The CDR3 DNA follows: TGTGCCAGCAGCTTACGCCTGAACACTGAAGCTTTCTTT.

The genes are TRBV11-2 and TRBJ2-6; D uncertain. The CDR3 spans 15 residues. Per the germline V gene, CDR1 is SGHAT and CDR2 is FQNNGV. The V end lost 5 bases, the J end lost 0 bases, and 8 bases lay between the germline ends. CDR3 sequence: CASSPYLSGANVLTF. The CDR3, as DNA: TGTGCCAGCAGCCCTTACCTCTCTGGGGCCAACGTCCTGACTTTC.

This clone was seen a single time. CDR3 loop: CASSYGGNEQYV. DNA for the CDR3: TGTGCCAGCAGTTACGGGGGCAACGAGCAGTACGTC. This chain links TRBV6-5 with TRBJ2-7; a possible D gene is TRBD1 (6 bases). CDR1 is MNHEY, CDR2 SVGAGI, per germline. This CDR3 has 12 amino acids. V lost 2 bases to trimming and J lost 5 bases, with 7 bases between them.

The J gene is TRBJ1-1, the V gene TRBV18, with 11 bases identical to TRBD1. Trimming took 2 bases from V and 4 from J; bases not matched to a gene: 3. In germline, CDR1 is KGHSH, CDR2 LQKENI. This CDR3 has 15 residues. This chain's CDR3 is CASSPFGTGGTEAFF. Written as DNA, the CDR3 is TGTGCCAGCTCACCATTCGGGACAGGGGGCACTGAAGCTTTCTTT.

A single count supports this clone. The chain uses TRBV3-1 (or the pseudogene TRBV3-2) and TRBJ2-2; unclear D gene. Trimming took 1 base from V and 3 from J, leaving 9 bases between them. The germline V gene encodes CDR1 LGHDT and CDR2 YNNKEL (reference sequence). The CDR3 is 15 amino acids. CDR3 DNA: TGTGCCAGCAGCCAAGGAGCAGTACACACCGGGGAGCTGTTTTTT. Protein sequence: CASSQGAVHTGELFF.

The chain joins TRBV7-2 to TRBJ2-3; D gene uncertain. This CDR3 has 14 residues. In germline, CDR1 is SGHTA, CDR2 FQGNSA. Trimming stripped 0 bases from V and 2 bases from J, with 6 bases between. DNA of the CDR3: TGTGCCAGCAGCTTAGCGCGCACCACAGATACGCAGTATTTT. It specifies CASSLARTTDTQYF.

The CDR3 DNA sequence: TGTGCCAGTATGGGTTCCGTGAGCACCGGGGAGCTGTTTTTT. Translating it yields CASMGSVSTGELFF. The rearrangement links TRBV19 to TRBJ2-2; D is undetermined. V was clipped by 7 bases and J by 4 bases, with 13 bases between them. This CDR3 region has 14 residues. The germline V gene encodes CDR1 LNHDA and CDR2 SQIVND (reference sequence).

The CDR3 spells CASSPRRGGAGELFF. In nucleotides, the CDR3 is TGTGCCAGCAGTCCTAGACGCGGGGGGGCCGGGGAGCTGTTTTTT. The rearrangement joins TRBV6-5 to TRBJ2-2, with 9 bases matching TRBD2. The V segment lost 5 bases and the J segment 6 bases; nucleotides outside the gene matches: 7. The CDR3 sequence is 15 residues long. The germline V gene has CDR1 MNHEY and CDR2 SVGAGI.

This chain connects TRBV5-6 to TRBJ2-7; 10 bases line up with TRBD1. The germline gives CDR1 SGHDT, CDR2 YYEEEE. This CDR3 spans 15 amino acids. The ends lost 4 bases at V and 6 bases at J; junction bases unmatched: 10. CDR3 in amino acids: CASSPVDRGRSEQYF. CDR3 nucleotides: TGTGCCAGCAGCCCCGTCGACAGGGGGCGGTCCGAGCAGTACTTC. The complete variable domain, with remaining parts taken from reference TRBV5-6 and TRBJ2-7, reads DAGVTQSPTHLIKTRGQQVTLRCSPKSGHDTVSWYQQALGQGPQFIFQYYEEEERQRGNFPDRFSGHQFPNYSSELNVNALLLGDSALYLCASSPVDRGRSEQYFGPGTRLTVT.

The rearrangement links TRBV2 to TRBJ2-7; D is possibly TRBD2 (5 bases). V lost 5 bases and J 3 bases, leaving 5 bases between the germline ends. The CDR3 has 11 residues. Germline CDR1 reads SNHLY; CDR2 reads FYNNEI. The CDR3 region has the DNA TGTGCCAGCAGTCGGGGCTACGAGCAGTACTTC. This translates into CASSRGYEQYF.